The clone carrying this T cell receptor (beta chain) was picked up many times. The antigen remains undetermined. The data belong to a study of CD8 T cells in ankylosing spondylitis. The CDR3 covers 18 residues. Germline CDR1 SNHLY, CDR2 FYNNEI. V shed 2 bases, J shed 3 bases, and the junction held 12 bases outside the gene matches. Study-wide results and caveats: A CD8+ phenotype characterized the disease-linked clones, which were relatively rare in peripheral blood. Previous work reported some of these motif variants in the synovial fluid and blood of reactive arthritis.

Quantitative molecular-barcoded 5'-RACE generated the TCR beta libraries. From the 5' RACE reads, TCRdb called clonotypes with MiXCR, one entry per CDR3 protein. The sample holds around 140,000 distinct CDR3 sequences, 10% to 12% seen once. This chain links TRBV2 with TRBJ2-3; 9 positions agree with TRBD2. The receptor was derived from a female donor with ankylosing spondylitis or in good health (not recorded which). The sample consisted of blood, either unsorted or a sorted T cell fraction (not recorded which). CDR3 nucleotides: TGTGCCAGCAGTGAACCTAGCGGGACTTCGAGAACAACAGATACGCAGTATTTT. It is translated as CASSEPSGTSRTTDTQYF.